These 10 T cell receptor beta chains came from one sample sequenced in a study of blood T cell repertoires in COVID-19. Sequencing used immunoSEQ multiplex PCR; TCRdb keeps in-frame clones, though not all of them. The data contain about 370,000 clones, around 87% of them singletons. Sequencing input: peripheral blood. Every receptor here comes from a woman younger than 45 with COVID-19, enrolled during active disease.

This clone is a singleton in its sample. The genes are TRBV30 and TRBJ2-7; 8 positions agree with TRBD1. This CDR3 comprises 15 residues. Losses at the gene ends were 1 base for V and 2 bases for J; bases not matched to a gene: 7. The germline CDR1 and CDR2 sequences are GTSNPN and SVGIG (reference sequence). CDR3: CAWSGRTGQTYEQYF. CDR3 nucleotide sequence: TGTGCCTGGAGTGGCCGGACAGGGCAGACCTACGAGCAGTACTTC.

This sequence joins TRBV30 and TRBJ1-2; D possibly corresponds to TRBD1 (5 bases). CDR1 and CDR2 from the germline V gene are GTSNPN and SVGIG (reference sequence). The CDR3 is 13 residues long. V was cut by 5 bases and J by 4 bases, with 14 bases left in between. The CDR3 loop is CAWYPGGFYGYTF. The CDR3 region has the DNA TGTGCCTGGTATCCCGGGGGGTTCTATGGCTACACCTTC. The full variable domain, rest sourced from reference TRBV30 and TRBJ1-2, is SQTIHQWPATLVQPVGSPLSLECTVEGTSNPNLYWYRQAAGRGLQLLFYSVGIGQISSEVPQNLSASRPQDRQFILSSKKLLLSDSGFYLCAWYPGGFYGYTFGSGTRLTVV.

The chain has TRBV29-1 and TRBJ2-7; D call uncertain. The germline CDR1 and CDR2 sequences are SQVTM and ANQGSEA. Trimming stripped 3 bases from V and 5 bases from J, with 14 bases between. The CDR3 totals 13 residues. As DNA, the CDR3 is TGCAGCGTTGATTCGGCGGCCCGGGACGAGCAGTACTTC. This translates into CSVDSAARDEQYF.

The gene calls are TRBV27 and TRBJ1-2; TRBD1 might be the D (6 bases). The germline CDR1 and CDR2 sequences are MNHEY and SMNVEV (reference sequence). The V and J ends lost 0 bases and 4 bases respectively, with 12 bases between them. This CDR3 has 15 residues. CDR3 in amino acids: CASSLSRTAAYGYTF. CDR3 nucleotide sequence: TGTGCCAGCAGTTTATCCCGGACAGCTGCCTATGGCTACACCTTC.

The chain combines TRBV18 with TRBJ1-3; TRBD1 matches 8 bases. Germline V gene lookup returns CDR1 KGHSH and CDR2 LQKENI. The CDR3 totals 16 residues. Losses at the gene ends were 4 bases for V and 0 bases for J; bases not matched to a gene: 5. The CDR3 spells CASSQSGQGSGNTIYF. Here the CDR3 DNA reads TGTGCCAGCTCACAGTCCGGACAGGGCTCTGGAAACACCATATATTTT.

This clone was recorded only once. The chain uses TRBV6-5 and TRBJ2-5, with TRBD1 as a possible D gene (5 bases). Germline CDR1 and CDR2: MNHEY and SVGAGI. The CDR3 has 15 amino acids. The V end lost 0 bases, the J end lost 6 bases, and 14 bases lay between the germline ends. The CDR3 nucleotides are TGTGCCAGCAGTTACTCGAGACGACAGTTTCAGACCCAGTACTTC. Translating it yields CASSYSRRQFQTQYF.

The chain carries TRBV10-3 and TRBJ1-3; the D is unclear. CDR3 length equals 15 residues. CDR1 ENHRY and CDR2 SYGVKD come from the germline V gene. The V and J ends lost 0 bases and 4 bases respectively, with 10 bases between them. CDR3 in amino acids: CAISESKTGGNTIYF. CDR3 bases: TGTGCCATCAGTGAGTCTAAGACTGGCGGAAACACCATATATTTT.

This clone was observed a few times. The CDR3 spells CASSRGPASNQPQHF. In nucleotides, the CDR3 is TGTGCCAGCAGCCGAGGTCCAGCTAGCAATCAGCCCCAGCATTTT. This chain links TRBV5-6 with TRBJ1-5; no firm D call. The CDR3 totals 15 residues. V gave up 4 bases and J gave up 0 bases, with 11 bases separating them. Germline assignment: CDR1 SGHDT and CDR2 YYEEEE.

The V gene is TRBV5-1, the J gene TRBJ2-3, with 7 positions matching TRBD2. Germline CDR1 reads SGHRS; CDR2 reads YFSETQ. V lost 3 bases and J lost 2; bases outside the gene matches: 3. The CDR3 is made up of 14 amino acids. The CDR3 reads CASSSQRDTDTQYF. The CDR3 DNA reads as TGCGCCAGCAGCTCCCAGCGGGACACAGATACGCAGTATTTT.

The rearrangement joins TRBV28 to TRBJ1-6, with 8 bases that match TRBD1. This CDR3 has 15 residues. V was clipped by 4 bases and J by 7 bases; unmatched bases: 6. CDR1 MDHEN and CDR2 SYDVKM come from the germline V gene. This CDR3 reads CASSSRQGTNSPLHF. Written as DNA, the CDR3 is TGTGCCAGCAGTTCGCGACAGGGGACCAATTCACCCCTCCACTTT.